The 27 T cell receptor beta chains in this list originate from one sample, sequenced in a study of cytomegalovirus exposure and HLA in healthy donors. Only in-frame clones appear in the TCRdb table, and some are missing; sequencing was by immunoSEQ multiplex PCR. The sample lists hundreds of thousands of clones; 75% to 90% were seen once. The sample was PBMCs. These receptors all stem from a woman aged 18-29 years in good health and CMV-seronegative.

This clone was counted only a few times. The chain employs TRBV6-5 and TRBJ1-2; tentatively, D is TRBD1 (5 bases). The V end lost 6 bases, the J end lost 5 bases, and 10 bases lay between the germline ends. This CDR3 comprises 12 residues. Looked up from germline, CDR1 is MNHEY and CDR2 is SVGAGI. The CDR3 reads CASSLDSYGYTF. As DNA, the CDR3 is TGTGCCAGCAGCCTCGACAGTTATGGCTACACCTTC.

The chain uses TRBV2 and TRBJ1-1; D gene ambiguous. The CDR3 runs to 14 residues. CDR1 and CDR2 from the germline V gene are SNHLY and FYNNEI. V was pared by 8 bases and J by 0 bases, with 13 bases between. The CDR3 loop reads CASRLETMNTEAFF. CDR3 DNA sequence: TGTGCCAGCCGCCTAGAGACCATGAACACTGAAGCTTTCTTT.

The rearrangement joins TRBV4-1 to TRBJ1-2; 9 nucleotides line up with TRBD1. The CDR3 runs 19 residues. The junction had 22 bases not matched to a gene; V was cut back by 3 bases and J by 8 bases. Germline CDR1 reads MGHRA; CDR2 reads YSYEKL. This CDR3 reads CASSHALKGGTGRRRGYTF. In DNA form, the CDR3 reads TGCGCCAGCAGCCACGCTCTAAAGGGGGGGACAGGGAGGAGACGGGGCTACACCTTC.

Only a few counts were recorded for this clone. V and J are TRBV27 and TRBJ2-2; D remains unclear. Per the germline V gene, CDR1 is MNHEY and CDR2 is SMNVEV (reference sequence). The V and J ends lost 3 bases and 4 bases respectively, with 9 bases between them. CDR3 length equals 14 residues. CDR3 sequence: CASSLVVGTGELFF. The CDR3 DNA follows: TGTGCCAGCAGTTTGGTTGTGGGCACCGGGGAGCTGTTTTTT.

The chain uses TRBV25-1 and TRBJ2-7; 7 bases align to TRBD2. The CDR3 spans 13 residues. The germline gives CDR1 MGHDK, CDR2 SYGVNS. V lost 3 bases and J lost 6; bases outside the gene matches: 5. This CDR3 is CASSDSTGGEQYF. The CDR3 coding sequence is TGTGCCAGCAGTGATTCCACGGGAGGCGAGCAGTACTTC.

The chain couples TRBV25-1 to TRBJ1-2; D not certain. The CDR3 is 13 amino acids. Trimming shortened V by 4 bases and J by 6 bases, and 12 bases separated the two germline ends. Germline CDR1 is MGHDK and CDR2 is SYGVNS. CDR3 residues: CASSVPGSNGYTF. In nucleotides, the CDR3 is TGTGCCAGCAGTGTCCCCGGGAGCAATGGCTACACCTTC.

V gene TRBV11-2 combines with J gene TRBJ2-3; the match to TRBD1 covers 7 bases. The CDR3 length is 17 residues. V gave up 5 bases and J gave up 4 bases; unmatched junction bases: 15. The germline gives CDR1 SGHAT, CDR2 FQNNGV. The CDR3 loop reads CASSTRQTGLFSDTQYF. The CDR3 DNA reads as TGTGCCAGCAGCACACGCCAGACAGGGTTGTTTTCAGATACGCAGTATTTT.

The chain employs TRBV29-1 and TRBJ1-1, with D possibly matching TRBD1 (6 bases). Germline values: CDR1 SQVTM, CDR2 ANQGSEA. CDR3 length equals 13 residues. V lost 8 bases to trimming and J lost 0 bases, with 13 bases between them. The CDR3 is CSTKGGLNTEAFF. CDR3 DNA sequence: TGCAGCACCAAAGGGGGTTTGAACACTGAAGCTTTCTTT.

The CDR3 sequence: CASSATGESAEAFF. In DNA, the CDR3 is TGTGCCAGCAGTGCTACAGGGGAAAGTGCTGAAGCTTTCTTT. The chain employs TRBV6-6 and TRBJ1-1; TRBD1 agrees at 7 bases. The CDR3 runs to 14 residues. Germline CDR1 MNHNY, CDR2 SVGAGI (reference sequence). The V gene end was trimmed by 5 bases and the J gene end by 6 bases; junction bases not matched to a gene: 9.

The chain couples TRBV6-6 to TRBJ1-5, with D tentatively TRBD1 (5 bases). V dropped 6 bases and J dropped 3 bases, with 12 bases sitting between them. This CDR3 spans 14 amino acids. CDR1 MNHNY and CDR2 SVGAGI come from the germline V gene (reference sequence). The CDR3 here is CASRFQQVNQPQHF. The DNA for the CDR3 is TGTGCCAGCAGATTCCAACAGGTCAATCAGCCCCAGCATTTT.

About this clone: An end of the junction does not agree with germline; a read error may underlie this. The chain couples TRBV7-8 to TRBJ2-3; a weak D match, TRBD2 (6 bases). Germline assignment: CDR1 SGHVS and CDR2 FQNEAQ. The CDR3 contains 16 residues. The CDR3 spells CASSLAPGLSTDTQYF. Written as DNA, the CDR3 is TGTGCCAGCAGCCTAGCCCCGGGACTCAGCACAGATACGCAGTATTTT.

The V gene is TRBV27, the J gene TRBJ1-5, with TRBD1 as a possible D gene (6 bases). The ends were cut back, 2 bases at V and 2 bases at J, with 7 bases in the middle. Germline loops: CDR1 MNHEY, CDR2 SMNVEV (reference sequence). This CDR3 is 14 amino acids long. The CDR3 coding sequence is TGTGCCAGCAGTTTAAACAGGGGCAATCAGCCCCAGCATTTT. Translated, it gives CASSLNRGNQPQHF.

This rearrangement joins TRBV4-1 to TRBJ2-1, with D tentatively TRBD2 (6 bases). The CDR3 totals 16 residues. In germline, CDR1 is MGHRA, CDR2 YSYEKL. The V end lost 5 bases, the J end lost 5 bases, and 19 bases lay between the germline ends. CDR3 region: CASSTHPGVRDNEQFF. The CDR3 region has the DNA TGCGCCAGCAGCACACATCCGGGAGTTAGAGACAATGAGCAGTTCTTC.

The chain has TRBV2 and TRBJ1-5, with D maybe TRBD1 (6 bases). Germline CDR1 reads SNHLY; CDR2 reads FYNNEI. The V and J ends lost 6 bases and 7 bases respectively, with 16 bases between them. The CDR3 consists of 14 residues. This CDR3 is CASRAGEVDQPQHF. The CDR3 bases are TGTGCCAGCAGGGCAGGGGAGGTCGACCAGCCCCAGCATTTT.

The chain employs TRBV29-1 and TRBJ1-1; D gene uncertain. CDR3 length: 14 amino acids. Trimming removed 1 base at V and 4 bases at J, with 13 bases between. CDR1 SQVTM and CDR2 ANQGSEA come from the germline V gene. Here the CDR3 DNA reads TGCAGCGTTGAAGTTGTAGGTTTGGGCACTGAAGCTTTCTTT. Translated, it gives CSVEVVGLGTEAFF. The full variable domain, its missing parts supplied by reference TRBV29-1 and TRBJ1-1, is SAVISQKPSRDICQRGTSLTIQCQVDSQVTMMFWYRQQPGQSLTLIATANQGSEATYESGFVIDKFPISRPNLTFSTLTVSNMSPEDSSIYLCSVEVVGLGTEAFFGQGTRLTVV.

V gene TRBV5-1 combines with J gene TRBJ1-4, with D perhaps TRBD1 (5 bases). Trimming left V 3 bases short and J 5 bases short, with 14 bases between. Germline lookup yields CDR1 SGHRS and CDR2 YFSETQ. The CDR3 extends over 15 amino acids. The CDR3 nucleotides read TGCGCCAGCAGCTCCGAGGGGAATACGAATGAAAAACTGTTTTTT. Residues: CASSSEGNTNEKLFF.

The rearrangement joins TRBV7-2 to TRBJ1-2; 9 nucleotides line up with TRBD1. Germline CDR1 and CDR2: SGHTA and FQGNSA. The V segment lost 0 bases and the J segment 5 bases; nucleotides outside the gene matches: 4. This CDR3 region has 15 residues. The CDR3 loop is CASSLADRGFYGYTF. As DNA, the CDR3 is TGTGCCAGCAGCTTAGCGGACAGGGGCTTTTATGGCTACACCTTC.

V and J are TRBV6-1 and TRBJ2-4; 8 nucleotides match TRBD2. This CDR3 spans 12 amino acids. With V trimmed by 0 bases and J by 13 bases, 2 bases remained unmatched. Germline assignment: CDR1 MNHNS and CDR2 SASEGT. CDR3: CASSEATGGQYF. Here the CDR3 DNA reads TGTGCCAGCAGTGAAGCGACGGGGGGGCAGTACTTC.

V usage is TRBV14 and J usage is TRBJ1-2; D is perhaps TRBD1 (5 bases). Per germline, CDR1 SGHDN and CDR2 FVKESK. Trimming removed 1 base at V and 11 bases at J, with 11 bases between. This CDR3 is built from 12 residues. CDR3 sequence: CASSQGQSRYTF. The CDR3 DNA is TGTGCCAGCAGCCAAGGACAGTCGCGGTACACCTTC.

This clone came up once. Here the CDR3 DNA reads TGCAGTGCTCCACTAGAAGAGACCCAGTACTTC. It specifies CSAPLEETQYF. The chain uses TRBV20-1 and TRBJ2-5, with D possibly being TRBD2 (5 bases). This CDR3 region has 11 residues. V was pared by 5 bases and J by 3 bases, with 7 bases between. CDR1 and CDR2 (germline): DFQATT, SNEGSKA (reference sequence).

The V call is TRBV5-1, the J call TRBJ2-1, with D possibly TRBD2 on 6 matching bases. CDR3 length: 16 residues. Germline V gene data show CDR1 as SGHRS and CDR2 as YFSETQ. V was clipped by 3 bases and J by 4 bases, with 17 bases between them. CDR3 in amino acids: CASSSPRASEYNEQFF. CDR3 nucleotides: TGCGCCAGCAGCTCCCCCCGCGCTAGCGAATACAATGAGCAGTTCTTC.

The chain links TRBV7-2 to TRBJ2-7, with 8 bases identical to TRBD2. CDR1 and CDR2 from the germline V gene are SGHTA and FQGNSA. This CDR3 region has 16 residues. Unmatched junction bases numbered 5, after V lost 1 base and J lost 0 bases. CDR3 in DNA: TGTGCCAGCAGCTTAGGGGGACTAGGGTCCTCCTACGAGCAGTACTTC. Its translation: CASSLGGLGSSYEQYF.

The CDR3 region has the DNA TGTGCCAGCAGTCACAGGGTAGGGAACTATGGCTACACCTTC. This gives the protein CASSHRVGNYGYTF. The chain joins TRBV6-1 to TRBJ1-2; D possibly corresponds to TRBD1 (6 bases). V was trimmed by 5 bases and J by 2 bases, leaving 12 bases between them. The CDR3 length is 14 residues. The germline V gene has CDR1 MNHNS and CDR2 SASEGT.

The V call is TRBV28, the J call TRBJ1-5, with TRBD1 identical over 8 bases. This CDR3 has 13 residues. Trimming took 6 bases from V and 9 from J; bases not matched to a gene: 7. Germline V gene sequence: CDR1 MDHEN, CDR2 SYDVKM. The CDR3 DNA follows: TGTGCCAGCAGCCAGGGGGCTTGGGCGCCCCAGCATTTT. Translated, it gives CASSQGAWAPQHF. Full variable domain (missing parts from reference TRBV28 and TRBJ1-5): DVKVTQSSRYLVKRTGEKVFLECVQDMDHENMFWYRQDPGLGLRLIYFSYDVKMKEKGDIPEGYSVSREKKERFSLILESASTNQTSMYLCASSQGAWAPQHFGDGTRLSIL.

V usage is TRBV5-8 and J usage is TRBJ1-1; a possible D gene is TRBD1 (5 bases). The CDR3 totals 16 residues. Deletions cut 4 bases from V and 0 bases from J, with 16 bases between. Per the germline V gene, CDR1 is SGHTS and CDR2 is YDEGEE. The CDR3 nucleotides read TGTGCCAGCAGCCGGGGGGTGGCGGTCATGAACACTGAAGCTTTCTTT. It is translated as CASSRGVAVMNTEAFF.

The rearrangement uses TRBV2 and TRBJ1-4; perhaps TRBD1 as D (6 bases). Germline-derived CDR1 and CDR2 are SNHLY and FYNNEI. The CDR3 runs 15 residues. Trimming removed 6 bases from V and 1 base from J, with 12 bases in between. This chain's CDR3 is CASSLSRGTNEKLFF. The CDR3 nucleotides read TGTGCCAGCAGCTTATCCAGGGGAACTAATGAAAAACTGTTTTTT.

The chain recombines TRBV15 with TRBJ1-5, with unresolved D. This CDR3 region has 16 residues. V lost 3 bases and J lost 4, with 16 bases in between. Germline loops: CDR1 LNHNV, CDR2 YYDKDF (reference sequence). CDR3 nucleotide sequence: TGTGCCACCAGCAGCCCCTCGAACGGGCCGAATCAGCCCCAGCATTTT. This sequence encodes CATSSPSNGPNQPQHF.